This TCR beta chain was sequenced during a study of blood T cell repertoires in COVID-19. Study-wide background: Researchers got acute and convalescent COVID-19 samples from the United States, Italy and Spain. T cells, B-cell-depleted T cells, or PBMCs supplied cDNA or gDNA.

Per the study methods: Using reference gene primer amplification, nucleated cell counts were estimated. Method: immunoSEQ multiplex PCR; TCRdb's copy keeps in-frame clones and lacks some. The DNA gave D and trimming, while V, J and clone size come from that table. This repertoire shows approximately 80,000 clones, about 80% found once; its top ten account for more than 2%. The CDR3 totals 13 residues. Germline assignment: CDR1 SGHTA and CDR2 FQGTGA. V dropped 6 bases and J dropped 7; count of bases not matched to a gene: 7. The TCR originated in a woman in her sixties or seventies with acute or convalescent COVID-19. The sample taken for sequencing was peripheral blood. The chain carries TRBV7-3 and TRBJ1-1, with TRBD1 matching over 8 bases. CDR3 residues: CASSSRGRDEAFF. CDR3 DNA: TGTGCCAGCAGTTCCAGGGGGCGCGATGAAGCTTTCTTT.